The 3 T cell receptor beta chains reported below all come from one sample, sequenced in a study of identical twins. MiXCR, run by TCRdb on the 5' RACE reads, gives a single entry per CDR3 protein. There are 550,000 to 800,000 distinct CDR3 sequences in the sample; under 8.5% occur only once, and about 1.5% lies in the top ten. Another study also made use of these data, one on yellow fever vaccine responses in identical twins.

The sample consisted of PBMCs. The source is a woman between 18 and 29 years old in good health.

The chain recombines TRBV12-3 or TRBV12-4 with TRBJ1-1; perhaps TRBD1 as D (5 bases). Trimming left V 7 bases short and J 11 bases short, with 17 bases between. This CDR3 is built from 12 residues. The CDR3 region has the DNA TGTGCCAGCACCCCGGGGGGGGGGTCGGCTTTCTTT. Its translation: CASTPGGGSAFF.

The gene calls are TRBV29-1 and TRBJ1-1; D gene unclear. Looked up from germline, CDR1 is SQVTM and CDR2 is ANQGSEA. The CDR3 sequence is 13 residues long. V was trimmed by 4 bases and J by 4 bases, leaving 13 bases between them. This CDR3 reads CSVGREASTEAFF. In nucleotides, the CDR3 is TGCAGCGTTGGGAGGGAGGCGAGCACTGAAGCTTTCTTT.

This clonotype was recorded many times. J is TRBJ2-3 and V is TRBV4-1, with 11 bases matching TRBD2. V was clipped by 4 bases and J by 3 bases; unmatched bases: 3. The CDR3 runs 15 residues. Germline V gene data show CDR1 as MGHRA and CDR2 as YSYEKL. In nucleotides, the CDR3 is TGCGCCAGCAGCCTGTGGACTAGCGGGACAGATACGCAGTATTTT. Translated: CASSLWTSGTDTQYF.